This TCR beta chain was sequenced in a study of vaccination and CD4 T cells after COVID-19. The wider study: As control conditions, cultures were given either a CEFX pool serving as positive control, an HIV-1 Nef pool, or no peptide at all.

The CDR3 extends over 17 amino acids. The germline CDR1 and CDR2 sequences are MNHEY and SVGEGT. Trimming cost V 6 bases and J 5 bases; bases outside gene matches: 17. About this clonotype itself: Its matching antigen is unknown.

The treatment denotes: roughly ten-day PBMC culture with coronavirus spike peptide pools or control peptides (ViraFEST assay). T cells were expanded with peptide pools, and expanded clonotypes were identified by TCR sequencing. CD4+ T cells were isolated by negative selection after 10 days of culture. Cultured CD4+ T cells had their DNA profiled by the Oncomine TCR Beta short-read assay. TCRdb re-called the PCR reads with MiXCR, one entry per CDR3 protein. The table includes about 5,400 distinct CDR3 sequences, around 34% detected once. The sequence derives from a human donor who had recovered from COVID-19. The chain joins TRBV6-2 or TRBV6-3 to TRBJ2-5; 8 bases line up with TRBD1. The specimen comprised CD4+ T cells from blood, cultured in vitro, sampled after SARS-CoV-2 vaccination. Written as DNA, the CDR3 is TGTGCCAGCAGCACCCCGGGACAGGAACTACCGTGGGAGACCCAGTACTTC. Amino acid sequence: CASSTPGQELPWETQYF.